These 27 T cell receptor beta chains came from one sample sequenced in a study of neurological immune-mediated disorders. MiXCR was run by TCRdb on the 5' RACE reads, yielding one entry per CDR3 protein. The sample records tens of thousands of distinct CDR3 sequences, about 3.3% being singletons. Time point indicated: longitudinal time-point 1 (baseline). Sequences were obtained from PBMCs. The receptors originated from an older woman with multiple sclerosis.

Many counts were recorded for this clonotype. This chain uses TRBV12-3 or TRBV12-4 with TRBJ2-7; D may correspond to TRBD1 or TRBD2 (6 bases each). This CDR3 is built from 13 residues. V shed 5 bases and J shed 6 bases, with 14 bases lying between them. The CDR3 DNA sequence: TGTGCCAGCAGTATGGAGGGGGTCACCGAGCAGTACTTC. Its translation: CASSMEGVTEQYF.

This clonotype is labeled medium-sized. The V call is TRBV5-1, the J call TRBJ2-2, with D perhaps TRBD1 or TRBD2 (5 bases each). The V end was cut by 2 bases, the J end by 4 bases, with 12 bases between. Per germline, CDR1 SGHRS and CDR2 YFSETQ. CDR3 size: 15 residues. CDR3 nucleotides: TGCGCCAGCAGCTTTGGGGACCTACCCACCGGGGAGCTGTTTTTT. This encodes CASSFGDLPTGELFF.

This clonotype was seen repeatedly, ten times or more. CDR3 protein: CASSLQGAGETQYF. The DNA of the CDR3 is TGTGCCAGCAGCCTACAGGGGGCCGGGGAGACCCAGTACTTC. The V and J genes are TRBV7-2 and TRBJ2-5, with 9 positions matching TRBD1. CDR1 and CDR2 (germline): SGHTA, FQGNSA. This CDR3 is built from 14 residues. With 5 bases clipped from V and 5 bases from J, the junction kept 6 bases outside the gene matches.

Notes on this clonotype: This may be a read error, as it is one base from a much larger clone. The gene calls are TRBV20-1 and TRBJ1-5; unclear D gene. The CDR3 contains 14 residues. In germline, CDR1 is DFQATT, CDR2 SNEGSKA (reference sequence). The CDR3 loop is CSATDAQNNQHQHF. In DNA, the CDR3 is TGCAGTGCCACGGACGCTCAAAACAATCAGCACCAGCATTTT.

This clonotype came up many times. The V call is TRBV7-2, the J call TRBJ1-2, with a tentative D call TRBD1 (6 bases). The CDR3 has 14 amino acids. Germline lookup yields CDR1 SGHTA and CDR2 FQGNSA. V lost 2 bases and J 6 bases, leaving 13 bases between the germline ends. Here the CDR3 DNA reads TGTGCCAGCAGCTTATTCGGCAGGGGAGATGGCTACACCTTC. As protein: CASSLFGRGDGYTF.

This clonotype was picked up many times. This chain joins TRBV20-1 and TRBJ1-2; TRBD1 matches at 10 bases. The ends lost 3 bases at V and 6 bases at J; junction bases unmatched: 13. This CDR3 spans 16 amino acids. Germline V lookup: CDR1 DFQATT, CDR2 SNEGSKA (reference sequence). For the CDR3, the DNA is TGCAGTGCTAGGACCGGGACAGGGGTTCGGCATCATGGCTACACCTTC. This translates into CSARTGTGVRHHGYTF.

The gene calls are TRBV23-1 and TRBJ2-7, with D possibly being TRBD1 (5 bases). TRBV23-1 is assigned to the ORF class and has an uncertain function. The CDR3 length is 14 residues. The germline V and J ends were trimmed by 6 bases and 0 bases, with 12 bases remaining between them. This chain's CDR3 is CASRSDRSSYEQYF. The CDR3 bases are TGCGCCAGCAGAAGCGACAGAAGCTCCTACGAGCAGTACTTC.

This clonotype was seen at least ten times. A much larger clone lies a single base off, so this may be a read error. The chain carries TRBV20-1 and TRBJ2-6; D is possibly TRBD2 (7 bases). The CDR3 extends over 15 amino acids. Germline CDR1 reads DFQATT; CDR2 reads SNEGSKA (reference sequence). Trimming removed 5 bases from V and 4 bases from J, with 15 bases in between. CDR3 sequence reads: CSAPAGAGGANVLTF. Here the CDR3 DNA reads TGCAGTGCTCCCGCGGGGGCGGGGGGGGCCAACGTCCTGACTTTC.

This clonotype was counted at least ten times. The rearrangement joins TRBV12-3 or TRBV12-4 to TRBJ1-6, with 7 nucleotides matching TRBD1. The CDR3 is made up of 14 amino acids. J was trimmed by 6 bases and V by 6 bases; bases with no gene match: 5. CDR3 residues: CASSPDRVNSPLHF. CDR3 in DNA: TGTGCCAGCAGCCCCGACAGGGTTAATTCACCCCTCCACTTT.

This clonotype was recorded many times. This chain links TRBV7-8 with TRBJ1-5; D possibly corresponds to TRBD1 (5 bases). Germline CDR1 and CDR2: SGHVS and FQNEAQ. V was pared by 4 bases and J by 3 bases, with 7 bases between. The CDR3 is 13 amino acids. The CDR3 sequence: CASSSGYNQPQHF. CDR3 in DNA: TGTGCCAGCAGCTCAGGGTACAATCAGCCCCAGCATTTT.

This clonotype occurred many times. The gene calls are TRBV24-1 and TRBJ2-2; D gene unclear. Germline V gene sequence: CDR1 KGHDR, CDR2 SFDVKD. Trimming shortened V by 1 base and J by 6 bases, and 2 bases separated the two germline ends. The CDR3 length is 12 residues. As DNA, the CDR3 is TGTGCCACCAGTGATTTCCCCGGGGAGCTGTTTTTT. The encoded protein is CATSDFPGELFF.

This clonotype was counted many times. The CDR3 DNA follows: TGCAGTGCCACAATTGACAGGGGGCAATCACCCCTCCACTTT. Translating gives CSATIDRGQSPLHF. The rearrangement joins TRBV20-1 to TRBJ1-6; TRBD1 aligns across 10 bases. The CDR3 spans 14 residues. V was clipped by 6 bases and J by 10 bases; unmatched bases: 9. Germline V CDR1 and CDR2: DFQATT, SNEGSKA (reference sequence).

This clonotype was counted at least ten times. CDR3 nucleotides: TGTGCCAGCAAGGGACAGGTTAGCACAGATACGCAGTATTTT. Translation gives CASKGQVSTDTQYF. This chain links TRBV6-5 with TRBJ2-3, with 8 bases that match TRBD1. The CDR3 loop spans 14 amino acids. V shed 7 bases, J shed 0 bases, and the junction held 3 bases outside the gene matches. The germline gives CDR1 MNHEY, CDR2 SVGAGI.

This clonotype occurred many times. This chain connects TRBV6-6 to TRBJ2-5; no definite D call. The CDR3 has 13 residues. Trimming took 1 base from V and 5 from J, leaving 8 bases between them. Looked up from germline, CDR1 is MNHNY and CDR2 is SVGAGI (reference sequence). DNA for the CDR3: TGTGCCAGCAGTTACTTGCAGTTCGAGACCCAGTACTTC. Its protein product is CASSYLQFETQYF.

This clonotype was picked up many times. In nucleotides, the CDR3 is TGCAGCGTTGATGGAGGGGTCGGTAACACTGAAGCTTTCTTT. Its translation: CSVDGGVGNTEAFF. The chain is built from TRBV29-1 and TRBJ1-1; possibly TRBD1 for D (5 bases). Trimming pared 3 bases from V and 2 bases from J, leaving 13 bases between. This CDR3 is 14 amino acids long. From germline, CDR1 is SQVTM and CDR2 ANQGSEA.

This clonotype was recorded many times. The chain recombines TRBV7-2 with TRBJ1-4; D unresolved. The CDR3 spans 15 residues. Germline V lookup: CDR1 SGHTA, CDR2 FQGNSA. V lost 5 bases, J lost 0 bases, and 10 bases lay in between. This chain's CDR3 is CASSGRLATNEKLFF. The CDR3 bases are TGTGCCAGCAGCGGCCGACTTGCAACTAATGAAAAACTGTTTTTT. Based on the CDR3 plus reference TRBV7-2 and TRBJ1-4, the full variable domain is GAGVSQSPSNKVTEKGKDVELRCDPISGHTALYWYRQSLGQGLEFLIYFQGNSAPDKSGLPSDRFSAERTGGSVSTLTIQRTQQEDSAVYLCASSGRLATNEKLFFGSGTQLSVL.

This clonotype came up many times. The chain combines TRBV2 with TRBJ2-5; either TRBD1 or TRBD2 may fit D (6 bases each). V was clipped by 1 base and J by 2 bases, with 11 bases between them. This CDR3 has 15 residues. The germline CDR1 and CDR2 sequences are SNHLY and FYNNEI. The CDR3, as DNA: TGTGCCAGCAGTGAAGTTAGGGGGGCTCAAGAGACCCAGTACTTC. Translated: CASSEVRGAQETQYF. The whole variable domain, remainder taken from reference TRBV2 and TRBJ2-5, is EPEVTQTPSHQVTQMGQEVILRCVPISNHLYFYWYRQILGQKVEFLVSFYNNEISEKSEIFDDQFSVERPDGSNFTLKIRSTKLEDSAMYFCASSEVRGAQETQYFGPGTRLLVL.

This clonotype was detected ten times or more. The chain links TRBV12-5 to TRBJ1-5, with 9 bases aligning to TRBD1. The CDR3 totals 15 residues. The ends lost 3 bases at V and 6 bases at J; junction bases unmatched: 6. In germline, CDR1 is LGHNT, CDR2 FRNRAP. CDR3 DNA: TGTGCTAGTGGTTTCCCCGACAGGGGGGGTCAGCCCCAGCATTTT. This gives the protein CASGFPDRGGQPQHF.

This clonotype was seen at least ten times. The chain is built from TRBV7-6 and TRBJ1-5; D is possibly TRBD1 (6 bases). In germline, CDR1 is SGHVS, CDR2 FNYEAQ. Trimming removed 2 bases at V and 0 bases at J, with 17 bases between. The CDR3 loop spans 18 amino acids. The CDR3 sequence: CASSLRGRNSYSNQPQHF. The CDR3 nucleotides read TGTGCCAGCAGCTTACGGGGGCGGAATTCATATAGCAATCAGCCCCAGCATTTT.

This clonotype showed up many times. The chain carries TRBV20-1 and TRBJ2-5; 14 positions agree with TRBD2. V gave up 7 bases and J gave up 5 bases; unmatched junction bases: 6. The CDR3 runs 14 residues. CDR1 and CDR2 from the germline V gene are DFQATT and SNEGSKA (reference sequence). CDR3 bases: TGCAGTGGCCCAGGGACTAGCGGGGGTGAGACCCAGTACTTC. Its translation is CSGPGTSGGETQYF.

This clonotype occurred many times. The junction and the germline gene differ at one end; a read error may be behind it. V usage is TRBV20-1 and J usage is TRBJ2-3; 13 positions match TRBD2. Germline V gene sequence: CDR1 DFQATT, CDR2 SNEGSKA (reference sequence). The CDR3 is made up of 17 amino acids. The CDR3 sequence is CSARGLAGAQGPDTQYF. In DNA, the CDR3 is TGCAGTGCCAGAGGACTAGCGGGGGCTCAAGGCCCAGATACGCAGTATTTT.

Many counts were recorded for this clonotype. V usage is TRBV12-3 or TRBV12-4 and J usage is TRBJ1-1, with a possible D match to TRBD1 (5 bases). V lost 1 base and J 2 bases, leaving 20 bases between the germline ends. This CDR3 comprises 18 residues. In DNA form, the CDR3 reads TGTGCCAGCAGTTTAGGGAGTGGCGGGCTCAGGGTAAACACTGAAGCTTTCTTT. This encodes CASSLGSGGLRVNTEAFF.

This clonotype was recorded many times. The V call is TRBV14, the J call TRBJ2-3; 12 nucleotides match TRBD2. J gave up 7 bases and V 2 bases, and 7 bases lay outside the gene matches. CDR3 size: 16 residues. In germline, CDR1 is SGHDN, CDR2 FVKESK. The CDR3 DNA reads TGTGCCAGCAGCCAACTAGCGGGGGGGAAGACTAATACGCAGTATTTT. Translated: CASSQLAGGKTNTQYF.

This clonotype was detected many times. This chain uses TRBV20-1 with TRBJ1-5; the D gene is possibly TRBD1 (5 bases). CDR3 size: 14 residues. Between the trimmed V and J ends, which lost 0 bases and 5 bases, there was a span of 11 bases. Germline V gives CDR1 DFQATT, CDR2 SNEGSKA (reference sequence). The CDR3 DNA sequence: TGCAGTGCTAGAGATGGAGGGGTGTATCAGCCCCAGCATTTT. It yields the protein CSARDGGVYQPQHF.

This clonotype was detected many times. This rearrangement joins TRBV3-1 to TRBJ2-5; 11 bases map to TRBD2. Looked up from germline, CDR1 is LGHDT and CDR2 is YNNKEL (reference sequence). V lost 6 bases to trimming and J lost 2 bases; unmatched junction nucleotides: 14. CDR3 length: 18 residues. The CDR3 DNA reads as TGTGCCAGCAGTCCGGCAAGCCTAGCGGGGGGTCGGCAAGAGACCCAGTACTTC. Translating it yields CASSPASLAGGRQETQYF.

This clonotype showed up many times. The chain couples TRBV20-1 to TRBJ1-1; possibly TRBD1 for D (5 bases). Trimming cost V 6 bases and J 4 bases, with 15 bases left between them. This CDR3 has 13 amino acids. The germline V gene encodes CDR1 DFQATT and CDR2 SNEGSKA (reference sequence). The CDR3 here is CSAHPGGFTEAFF. Here the CDR3 DNA reads TGCAGTGCGCATCCCGGGGGATTCACTGAAGCTTTCTTT.

This clonotype was found many times. The chain employs TRBV18 and TRBJ2-1; no clear D gene. The germline CDR1 and CDR2 sequences are KGHSH and LQKENI. The CDR3 runs to 13 residues. Trimming cost V 6 bases and J 7 bases, with 13 bases left between them. This CDR3 reads CASSPKWENEQFF. The DNA of the CDR3 is TGTGCCAGCTCCCCGAAGTGGGAAAATGAGCAGTTCTTC.